These T cell receptor beta chains were read from a single sample in a study of blood T cell repertoires in COVID-19. TCRdb's table, derived via immunoSEQ multiplex PCR, lists solely in-frame clones and lacks some. The sample has approximately 260,000 clones; approximately 87% are singletons. The sample consisted of peripheral blood. The receptor set was obtained from a human donor in a cohort sampled during active COVID-19. Both conserved end residues are part of each CDR3. The D gene is left open where the match is weak. Size tells how often a clone was seen (once, few, many) or the class of an expanded clone, and some rows leave it out.

NA,NA,TRBJ1-1,TRBV5-1,TGCGCCAGCAGCTTTTCCGGGACAATCAACCCCCCGGGCACTGAAGCTTTCTTT,CASSFSGTINPPGTEAFF
NA,TRBD2,TRBJ2-7,TRBV6-2/TRBV6-3,TGTGCCAGCAGTTACAGCGGGGGATTCTACGAGCAGTACTTC,CASSYSGGFYEQYF
NA,NA,TRBJ2-3,TRBV24-1,TGTGCCACCAGTGATCCCTCGGTCAGCACAGATACGCAGTATTTT,CATSDPSVSTDTQYF
NA,NA,TRBJ2-7,TRBV6-5,TGTGCCAGCTCCAGGGGTTTTGGTATCTACGAGCAGTACTTC,CASSRGFGIYEQYF
NA,TRBD1,TRBJ2-7,TRBV6-1,TGTGCCAGCAGTGAAGGGACAGGGGGTATAAAGCAGTACTTC,CASSEGTGGIKQYF
NA,TRBD1,TRBJ1-1,TRBV19,TGTGCCAGTAGAACAGGGGGAGGTAACACTGAAGCTTTCTTT,CASRTGGGNTEAFF
NA,TRBD1,TRBJ2-3,TRBV24-1,TGTGCCACCAGTGATTCTAGGACAGGGAGACATACGCAGTATTTT,CATSDSRTGRHTQYF
NA,NA,TRBJ2-7,TRBV27,TGTGCCAGCAGTTTAGCCGGGACAAATAAGCAGTACTTC,CASSLAGTNKQYF
NA,TRBD2,TRBJ2-7,TRBV5-1,TGCGCCAGCAGCCAAACCACTGGGAGGGCCTACGAGCAGTACTTC,CASSQTTGRAYEQYF
once,TRBD1,TRBJ2-7,TRBV11-2,TGTGCCAGCAGCTTCGGACAGGGCTTAGCCTACGAGCAGTACTTC,CASSFGQGLAYEQYF
once,NA,TRBJ1-1,TRBV5-4,TGTGCCAGCAGTCCCCAAATGGCACTGAACACTGAAGCTTTCTTT,CASSPQMALNTEAFF